A single TCR beta chain is shown here with its context. The CDR3 runs to 14 residues. Trimming removed 4 bases at V and 3 bases at J, with 13 bases between. The germline CDR1 and CDR2 sequences are LGHDT and YNNKEL (reference sequence). The data were obtained in a study of neurological immune-mediated disorders. 2 million PBMCs stored at -80 C were the source of the unsorted libraries. The yield of each sequencing run was over 170 million TCR-beta sequences from 15-18 subjects. MiXCR, run by TCRdb on the 5' RACE reads, gives a single entry per CDR3 protein. This table holds tens of thousands of distinct CDR3 sequences, roughly an eighth found once.

V and J are TRBV3-1 and TRBJ2-7, with a possible D match to TRBD1 (6 bases). The receptor comes from a woman between 45 and 60 years old in good health. The sample consisted of PBMCs. The CDR3 DNA reads as TGTGCCAGCAGCCGTCGGGACACGGTCTACGAGCAGTACTTC. It codes for CASSRRDTVYEQYF.